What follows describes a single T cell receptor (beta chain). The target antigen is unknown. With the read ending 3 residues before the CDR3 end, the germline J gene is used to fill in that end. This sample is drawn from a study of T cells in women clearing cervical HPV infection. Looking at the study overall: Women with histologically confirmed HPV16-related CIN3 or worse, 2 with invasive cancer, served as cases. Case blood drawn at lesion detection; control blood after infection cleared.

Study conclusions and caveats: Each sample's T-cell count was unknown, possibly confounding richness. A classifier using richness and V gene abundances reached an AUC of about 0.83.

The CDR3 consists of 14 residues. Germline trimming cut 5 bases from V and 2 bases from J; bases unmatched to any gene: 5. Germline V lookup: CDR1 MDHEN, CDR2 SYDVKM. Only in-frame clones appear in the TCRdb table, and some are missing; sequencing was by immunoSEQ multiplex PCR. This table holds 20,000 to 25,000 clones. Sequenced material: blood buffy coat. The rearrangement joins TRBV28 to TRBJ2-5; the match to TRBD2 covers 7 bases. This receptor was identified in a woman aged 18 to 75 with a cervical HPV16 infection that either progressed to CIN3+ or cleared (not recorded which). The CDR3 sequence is CASSQPGLQETQYF. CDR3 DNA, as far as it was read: TGTGCCAGCAGTCAACCGGGACTACAAGAGACC. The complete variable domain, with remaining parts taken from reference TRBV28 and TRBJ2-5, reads DVKVTQSSRYLVKRTGEKVFLECVQDMDHENMFWYRQDPGLGLRLIYFSYDVKMKEKGDIPEGYSVSREKKERFSLILESASTNQTSMYLCASSQPGLQETQYFGPGTRLLVL.